This T cell receptor beta chain was found in a study of cytomegalovirus exposure and HLA in healthy donors. Notes on the study in general: With later analysis, a missense DCLRE1C variant became linked to TCR beta V- and J-gene trimming. Only CMV serostatus was available as immune exposure information. The authors considered a cluster of highly shared sequence variants likely to be a sequencing artifact.

CDR3 length: 17 amino acids. The germline gives CDR1 SGHTA, CDR2 FQGNSA. V shed 3 bases, J shed 0 bases, and the junction held 4 bases outside the gene matches. In regard to this clone: Antigen unknown.

Use of 60 Vbeta and 13 Jbeta primers characterized the PCR. The table came from immunoSEQ multiplex PCR; TCRdb's copy has only in-frame clones and leaves some out. The sample shows about 170,000 clones, around 74% of them seen only once. Sequencing input: PBMCs. The chain has TRBV7-2 and TRBJ2-2; 10 bases match TRBD2. This receptor was identified in a female donor in good health and CMV-seronegative. The CDR3 DNA is TGTGCCAGCAGCTTCCGACTAGCGGGCGCGAACACCGGGGAGCTGTTTTTT. Its translation: CASSFRLAGANTGELFF.